This TCR beta chain was sequenced during a study of beta chain features in type 1 diabetes. Study conclusions and caveats: Fewer insertions but more deletions were seen at VDJ junctions in type 1 diabetes patients. Moderately but significantly shorter TCRB CDR3s were found in Type 1 diabetes patients in all four CD4+ subsets.

The study reverse transcribed the entire isolated RNA, so it sequenced expressed TCRB transcripts. Profiled with immunoSEQ multiplex PCR; TCRdb holds only in-frame clones, not every one. The sample gives 350,000 to 400,000 clones, 10% to 15% of which show up once; around 0.01% is in the top ten. As to this clone: The antigen is not known.

CD4+ cells of the naive, central memory, regulatory and stem cell-like memory types were sorted via CD45RO/CCR7/CD25/CD127/CD95/CD27. This receptor was taken from a woman under 30 with type 1 diabetes. Sequenced input: naive CD4+ T cells from blood.

DNA for the CDR3: TGTGCCAGCAGCTTAGTTCAGGGACTAGGAGGCAATGAGCAGTTCTTC. This gives the protein CASSLVQGLGGNEQFF. The chain has TRBV7-9 and TRBJ2-1; 8 bases fit TRBD2. The CDR3 contains 16 residues. Per germline, CDR1 SEHNR and CDR2 FQNEAQ (reference sequence). With V trimmed by 1 base and J by 6 bases, 8 bases remained unmatched.